The 29 T cell receptor beta chains below were found in one sample sequenced in a study of a mutant IDH1 vaccine in newly diagnosed glioma. Time point: baseline, week 1 (first vaccination visit). Treatment given: pre-vaccination baseline after standard-of-care therapy. Only in-frame clones appear in the TCRdb table, and some are missing; sequencing was by immunoSEQ multiplex PCR. Among about 88,000 clones, around 79% were seen once, and the ten largest hold 5.3%. Sequenced here: PBMCs, sampled from a glioma patient treated with radiotherapy, temozolomide or both. The receptor source for this set is a man aged 40-49 years with glioma. Some clones in this sample may be carry-over from other donors' samples.

The V call is TRBV7-9, the J call TRBJ2-5; 7 nucleotides align to TRBD1. The CDR3 totals 15 residues. Trimming removed 5 bases from V and 5 bases from J; junction bases left unmatched: 11. Germline values: CDR1 SEHNR, CDR2 FQNEAQ (reference sequence). In nucleotides, the CDR3 is TGTGCCAGCAGCGACCGGACAGGCGCCCTGGAGACCCAGTACTTC. Its translation is CASSDRTGALETQYF.

This clone was seen only once. The V gene is TRBV5-5, the J gene TRBJ2-5, with 11 nucleotides matching TRBD2. Trimming took 0 bases from V and 5 from J; bases not matched to a gene: 9. The CDR3 consists of 17 residues. Germline V CDR1 and CDR2: SGHKS, YYEKEE (reference sequence). The CDR3 DNA follows: TGTGCCAGCAGCTTGGGAAATAGCGGGGGGGCAGGGGAGACCCAGTACTTC. Translated: CASSLGNSGGAGETQYF.

This CDR3 is CASRGSGESPLHF. The CDR3, as DNA: TGTGCCAGCAGGGGGTCGGGGGAATCACCCCTCCACTTT. This chain joins TRBV7-9 and TRBJ1-6; perhaps TRBD1 as D (5 bases). CDR1 and CDR2 (germline): SEHNR, FQNEAQ (reference sequence). Deletions cut 6 bases from V and 10 bases from J, with 13 bases between. The CDR3 runs to 13 residues.

The chain is built from TRBV6-6 and TRBJ2-3, with 8 bases identical to TRBD2. Germline V gene sequence: CDR1 MNHNY, CDR2 SVGAGI (reference sequence). J lost 8 bases, V lost 5 bases, and 12 bases had no gene match. The CDR3 is 15 amino acids. The CDR3 reads CASSARGGGTRTQYF. The CDR3 region has the DNA TGTGCCAGCAGTGCACGGGGCGGGGGGACACGTACGCAGTATTTT.

This clone was seen a few times. V and J are TRBV6-4 and TRBJ1-2, with D possibly matching TRBD1 (5 bases). Between the trimmed V and J ends, which lost 0 bases and 5 bases, there was a span of 10 bases. Germline V gene lookup returns CDR1 MRHNA and CDR2 SNTAGT. The CDR3 is 14 residues long. CDR3 in DNA: TGTGCCAGCAGTGACTCTGAAGGGGCGTATGGCTACACCTTC. Its translation is CASSDSEGAYGYTF.

This clone was seen a single time. The V gene is TRBV30, the J gene TRBJ1-5; D is uncertain. Trimming took off 2 bases at V and 2 bases at J, with 10 bases between the two ends. The CDR3 spans 14 residues. Germline assignment: CDR1 GTSNPN and CDR2 SVGIG (reference sequence). The CDR3 DNA reads as TGTGCCTGGAGTACACTGGATGGCAATCAGCCCCAGCATTTT. This encodes CAWSTLDGNQPQHF. The full variable domain, rest sourced from reference TRBV30 and TRBJ1-5, is SQTIHQWPATLVQPVGSPLSLECTVEGTSNPNLYWYRQAAGRGLQLLFYSVGIGQISSEVPQNLSASRPQDRQFILSSKKLLLSDSGFYLCAWSTLDGNQPQHFGDGTRLSIL.

The chain links TRBV10-3 to TRBJ2-7, with 10 bases matching TRBD2. The CDR3 spans 12 residues. V dropped 10 bases and J dropped 3; count of bases not matched to a gene: 3. Per germline, CDR1 ENHRY and CDR2 SYGVKD. The CDR3 sequence: CATWTSGYEQYF. The CDR3 DNA follows: TGTGCCACGTGGACTAGCGGCTACGAGCAGTACTTC.

Here the CDR3 DNA reads TGCGCCAGCAGCTCCGTATTTACAGGGGGCTCCCCCTACGAGCAGTACTTC. It encodes CASSSVFTGGSPYEQYF. The chain has TRBV5-1 and TRBJ2-7, with TRBD1 matching over 9 bases. There are 17 residues in the CDR3. V lost 3 bases, J lost 2 bases, and 12 bases stayed unmatched. The germline gives CDR1 SGHRS, CDR2 YFSETQ.

V and J are TRBV7-8 and TRBJ2-7; D possibly corresponds to TRBD1 (5 bases). Germline CDR1 and CDR2: SGHVS and FQNEAQ. The CDR3 consists of 16 residues. The V end was cut by 5 bases, the J end by 2 bases, with 19 bases between. The CDR3 is CASSPSVGRVAYEQYF. The CDR3, as DNA: TGTGCCAGCAGCCCCTCCGTCGGCAGGGTTGCCTACGAGCAGTACTTC.

CDR3 bases: TGTGCCAGCAGCTCCGACAGCCGATACGAGCAGTACTTC. Translated: CASSSDSRYEQYF. The V gene is TRBV7-6, the J gene TRBJ2-7, with D possibly TRBD1 on 5 matching bases. V dropped 4 bases and J dropped 4 bases, with 11 bases sitting between them. Germline V gene lookup returns CDR1 SGHVS and CDR2 FNYEAQ. The CDR3 is 13 amino acids.

V and J are TRBV19 and TRBJ1-1; D gene unclear. The germline CDR1 and CDR2 sequences are LNHDA and SQIVND (reference sequence). The CDR3 is made up of 13 amino acids. V gave up 3 bases and J gave up 10 bases, with 15 bases separating them. The CDR3 sequence is CASSMPGIGVAFF. The CDR3 bases are TGTGCCAGTAGTATGCCGGGGATCGGAGTAGCTTTCTTT.

CDR3 sequence: CASGTDKTYEQYF. The CDR3 coding sequence is TGTGCCAGCGGGACGGACAAGACCTACGAGCAGTACTTC. The chain recombines TRBV27 with TRBJ2-7, with D perhaps assigned TRBD1 or TRBD2 (5 bases each). CDR3 length: 13 residues. Germline loops: CDR1 MNHEY, CDR2 SMNVEV (reference sequence). V was cut by 8 bases and J by 2 bases, with 13 bases left in between.

V usage is TRBV11-3 and J usage is TRBJ2-7, with D tentatively TRBD1 (5 bases). Between the trimmed V and J ends, which lost 5 bases and 3 bases, there was a span of 8 bases. The germline V gene encodes CDR1 SGHNT and CDR2 YENEEA. The CDR3 sequence is 12 residues long. The CDR3: CASSETGYEQYF. CDR3 coding DNA: TGTGCCAGCAGCGAAACAGGCTACGAGCAGTACTTC.

This clone was seen once. The CDR3 reads CARSLAQGAAQPQHF. The CDR3 DNA sequence: TGTGCCAGAAGCTTGGCCCAGGGGGCGGCTCAGCCCCAGCATTTT. V and J are TRBV5-3 and TRBJ1-5; 8 nucleotides align to TRBD1. Being an ORF, TRBV5-3 has a function that is uncertain. The trim removed 0 bases at V and 6 bases at J, leaving 5 bases unmatched. The CDR3 spans 15 residues.

The chain links TRBV6-6 to TRBJ2-4; TRBD2 aligns across 7 bases. The CDR3 runs 16 residues. With V trimmed by 2 bases and J by 4 bases, 8 bases remained unmatched. Germline CDR1 and CDR2: MNHNY and SVGAGI (reference sequence). The CDR3 reads CASSYVGGTTKNIQYF. CDR3 DNA: TGTGCCAGCAGTTACGTCGGTGGGACTACGAAAAACATTCAGTACTTC.

This clone was recorded once. The V and J genes are TRBV20-1 and TRBJ1-2; D possibly corresponds to TRBD1 (5 bases). V was trimmed by 3 bases and J by 7 bases, leaving 9 bases between them. There are 11 residues in the CDR3. Germline CDR1 and CDR2: DFQATT and SNEGSKA (reference sequence). The CDR3 region is CSASQGTGYTF. CDR3 in DNA: TGCAGTGCTAGCCAGGGTACTGGCTACACCTTC.

The rearrangement uses TRBV9 and TRBJ2-2; D is unclear. V gave up 0 bases and J gave up 3 bases, with 9 bases separating them. CDR3 length: 15 residues. The germline V gene encodes CDR1 SGDLS and CDR2 YYNGEE. For the CDR3, the DNA is TGTGCCAGCAGCGTAGGAGGCATTCACACCGGGGAGCTGTTTTTT. As protein: CASSVGGIHTGELFF.

The V and J genes are TRBV2 and TRBJ1-6, with a tentative D call TRBD1 (6 bases). This CDR3 region has 15 residues. Trimming removed 5 bases from V and 7 bases from J, with 15 bases in between. In germline, CDR1 is SNHLY, CDR2 FYNNEI. The CDR3, as DNA: TGTGCCAGCAGTTATCGTTCAGGGGCAAATTCACCCCTCCACTTT. It codes for CASSYRSGANSPLHF.

The chain employs TRBV19 and TRBJ2-7, with TRBD1 matching 11 bases. This CDR3 has 15 residues. The J segment lost 2 bases and the V segment lost 3 bases, leaving 3 bases of the junction unmatched. In germline, CDR1 is LNHDA, CDR2 SQIVND (reference sequence). The CDR3: CASSIPGQGAYEQYF. DNA of the CDR3: TGTGCCAGTAGTATTCCGGGACAGGGGGCCTACGAGCAGTACTTC.

The CDR3 DNA reads as TGTGCCAGCAGCCGTACAGCGGGGGGGCGCACAGATACGCAGTATTTT. It yields the protein CASSRTAGGRTDTQYF. This chain links TRBV7-2 with TRBJ2-3; 10 bases fit TRBD2. The CDR3 is 16 amino acids. Unmatched junction bases numbered 6, after V lost 5 bases and J lost 1 base. Germline-derived CDR1 and CDR2 are SGHTA and FQGNSA.

In regard to this clone: The sample contains more than one DNA sequence encoding this CDR3. This chain connects TRBV20-1 to TRBJ2-5; perhaps TRBD1 as D (6 bases). The V gene lost 6 bases and the J gene lost 5 bases, with 10 bases spanning the gap. The CDR3 is 11 residues long. Per germline, CDR1 DFQATT and CDR2 SNEGSKA (reference sequence). CDR3 region: CSADRGETQYF. The CDR3 bases are TGCAGTGCGGATAGGGGGGAGACCCAGTACTTC.

The genes are TRBV6-5 and TRBJ2-7; perhaps TRBD1 as D (7 bases). CDR3 length: 14 amino acids. V was clipped by 8 bases and J by 3 bases, with 17 bases between them. Germline CDR1 and CDR2: MNHEY and SVGAGI. CDR3 sequence: CASGMAGQLYEQYF. In DNA form, the CDR3 reads TGTGCCAGCGGTATGGCGGGACAGCTCTACGAGCAGTACTTC.

This chain connects TRBV18 to TRBJ1-1, with 9 bases matching TRBD1. The CDR3 is 18 amino acids. J was trimmed by 0 bases and V by 8 bases; bases with no gene match: 16. Germline V CDR1 and CDR2: KGHSH, LQKENI. CDR3: CASGLRDRVLFMNTEAFF. The CDR3 nucleotides read TGTGCCAGCGGACTCCGGGACAGGGTCCTTTTCATGAACACTGAAGCTTTCTTT.

This chain connects TRBV19 to TRBJ1-2; D possibly corresponds to TRBD1 (6 bases). The CDR3 is made up of 13 amino acids. Looked up from germline, CDR1 is LNHDA and CDR2 is SQIVND (reference sequence). The germline V and J ends were trimmed by 0 bases and 7 bases, with 9 bases remaining between them. CDR3 nucleotide sequence: TGTGCCAGTAGTATAGACAGGGGCGGTGGCTACACCTTC. It is translated as CASSIDRGGGYTF.

The CDR3 DNA follows: TGTGCCTGGAGTCCCGGGCGGATCTATGGCTACACCTTC. It yields the protein CAWSPGRIYGYTF. The V and J genes are TRBV30 and TRBJ1-2; no reliable D call. Trimming stripped 2 bases from V and 4 bases from J, with 11 bases between. This CDR3 has 13 amino acids. CDR1 and CDR2 (germline): GTSNPN, SVGIG (reference sequence).

This clone was seen repeatedly, ten times or more. The chain recombines TRBV5-1 with TRBJ2-1; 14 nucleotides line up with TRBD2. There are 15 residues in the CDR3. In germline, CDR1 is SGHRS, CDR2 YFSETQ. The ends lost 4 bases at V and 8 bases at J; junction bases unmatched: 5. CDR3 nucleotides: TGCGCCAGCAGCCAGGGACTAGCGGGGGTAGATGAGCAGTTCTTC. Protein product: CASSQGLAGVDEQFF.

The rearrangement uses TRBV9 and TRBJ2-3, with D possibly TRBD2 on 7 matching bases. V was shortened by 0 bases and J by 6 bases, with 14 bases between the two germline ends. The length of the CDR3 is 15 residues. CDR1 and CDR2 (germline): SGDLS, YYNGEE. The CDR3 bases are TGTGCCAGCAGCGTAGCGGGAACGGGGGGCGATACGCAGTATTTT. It translates to CASSVAGTGGDTQYF.

V is TRBV19 and J is TRBJ2-5; D perhaps matches TRBD1 (6 bases). The CDR3 covers 13 residues. Germline loops: CDR1 LNHDA, CDR2 SQIVND (reference sequence). The V gene lost 5 bases and the J gene lost 4 bases, with 11 bases spanning the gap. Here the CDR3 reads CASSRDNRETQYF. The CDR3 coding sequence is TGTGCCAGTAGTCGGGACAACCGAGAGACCCAGTACTTC.

In DNA form, the CDR3 reads TGTGCCAGCAGCCCCAGGGTAAATCAGCCCCAGCATTTT. This translates into CASSPRVNQPQHF. The chain uses TRBV6-6 and TRBJ1-5, with a tentative D call TRBD1 (5 bases). The ends were cut back, 6 bases at V and 4 bases at J, with 10 bases in the middle. The germline gives CDR1 MNHNY, CDR2 SVGAGI (reference sequence). This CDR3 region has 13 residues.